The clone carrying this TCR beta chain was observed a few times. Trimming pared 6 bases from V and 0 bases from J, leaving 9 bases between. This CDR3 comprises 13 residues. Germline assignment: CDR1 SQVTM and CDR2 ANQGSEA. The sample belongs to a study of blood T cell repertoires in COVID-19. Sequencing was performed with immunoSEQ multiplex PCR; in TCRdb, only in-frame clones are kept and a portion is missing. The sample carries tens of thousands of clones, more than 80% recorded once. The clonotype originates from an elderly man with COVID-19, enrolled during active disease. Input material: peripheral blood. The V call is TRBV29-1, the J call TRBJ1-3, with unresolved D. The CDR3 protein is CSVLSYSGNTIYF. In DNA, the CDR3 is TGCAGCGTCCTATCCTACTCTGGAAACACCATATATTTT.